The table lists the clone carrying this T cell receptor beta chain with a few counts. Original methodology: Quantification of nucleated cells was approximated via reference gene primer amplification. The protocol was immunoSEQ multiplex PCR, while the TCRdb copy is restricted to in-frame clones and leaves out a portion. V, J and clone size are taken as reported in that table, and D and trimming were inferred from the DNA itself. The sample contains fewer than 200,000 clones, around 78% of which appear only once. Two consecutive negative NP/OP PCR tests, clearance, or resolved symptoms defined Cohort 3 recovery. Germline V gene lookup returns CDR1 SGDLS and CDR2 YYNGEE. The CDR3 has 13 residues. The V and J ends lost 0 bases and 5 bases respectively, with 6 bases between them. These data are taken from a study of blood T cell repertoires in COVID-19. The overall study: The United States, Italy and Spain supplied acute and convalescent COVID-19 samples. The analysed material was cDNA or gDNA that came from T cells, B-cell-depleted T cells, or PBMCs.

This TCR derives from a woman aged 45-59 years who had recovered from COVID-19. Source material: PBMCs or T cells enriched from blood (not recorded which). The gene calls are TRBV9 and TRBJ1-5; D unresolved. The CDR3 here is CASSVAPDQPQHF. Written as DNA, the CDR3 is TGTGCCAGCAGCGTAGCCCCGGATCAGCCCCAGCATTTT.